These 29 T cell receptor beta chains were sequenced from one sample in a study of blood T cells in healthy people across ages. Then a second PCR, running roughly 7 to 11 cycles, was carried out with a sample-barcoded 5' primer and a J-beta primer mix. Each CDR3 protein gets one entry after TCRdb re-called the 5' RACE reads with MiXCR. The table includes approximately 800,000 distinct CDR3 sequences, about 26% detected once. This sample was shared with a second study, whose subject was T cells of mothers and their children.

The sequenced sample was blood. These receptor sequences come from a boy younger than 18 in good health.

The V call is TRBV6-2 or TRBV6-3, the J call TRBJ2-5; D perhaps matches TRBD2 (6 bases). Matching the DNA end better, TRBJ2-1 makes the J call doubtful. CDR1 is MNHEY, CDR2 SVGEGT, per germline. The CDR3 extends over 13 amino acids. CDR3 protein: CASSPRPGGEQFF. CDR3 bases: TGTGCCAGCAGCCCTAGGCCCGGGGGAGAGCAGTTCTTC.

Only a few counts were recorded for this clonotype. V is TRBV20-1 and J is TRBJ2-5; D is perhaps TRBD1 (6 bases). Germline V gene data show CDR1 as DFQATT and CDR2 as SNEGSKA (reference sequence). With 7 bases removed from V and 4 bases from J, the gap between germline ends came to 16 bases. The CDR3 loop spans 13 amino acids. CDR3 in DNA: TGCAGTGGGGGACAAACCAGGGGAGAGACCCAGTACTTC. Its translation: CSGGQTRGETQYF.

This chain links TRBV12-5 with TRBJ2-1; D is perhaps TRBD2 (5 bases). The V gene's germline CDR1 is LGHNT and CDR2 FRNRAP. This CDR3 spans 16 amino acids. Trimming took off 0 bases at V and 2 bases at J, with 11 bases between the two ends. The CDR3 DNA reads as TGTGCTAGTGGTTTGGTACTGGGAGTAACCTACAATGAGCAGTTCTTC. The encoded protein is CASGLVLGVTYNEQFF.

This clonotype was counted once. This chain uses TRBV12-5 with TRBJ2-2; D unresolved. V dropped 1 base and J dropped 6 bases, with 9 bases sitting between them. This CDR3 has 14 amino acids. Germline V lookup: CDR1 LGHNT, CDR2 FRNRAP. CDR3 sequence reads: CASGLAPNSGELFF. Here the CDR3 DNA reads TGTGCTAGTGGTTTGGCCCCCAACTCCGGGGAGCTGTTTTTT.

This clonotype has a handful of counts. The chain links TRBV29-1 to TRBJ1-2, with 12 positions matching TRBD1. After removal of 3 bases from V and 5 bases from J, the junction contained 1 base not matched to a gene. The CDR3 is 13 amino acids. The V gene's germline CDR1 is SQVTM and CDR2 ANQGSEA. CDR3 sequence reads: CSVEGQGAYGYTF. CDR3 bases: TGCAGCGTTGAGGGACAGGGGGCTTATGGCTACACCTTC.

The rearrangement uses TRBV6-1 and TRBJ1-2; possible D gene TRBD1, 6 bases. Germline V gene data show CDR1 as MNHNS and CDR2 as SASEGT. This CDR3 is built from 12 residues. Trimming pared 5 bases from V and 7 bases from J, leaving 11 bases between. CDR3 sequence reads: CASSLGGRGYTF. The CDR3 DNA sequence: TGTGCCAGCAGTCTCGGGGGCCGTGGCTACACCTTC.

The rearrangement joins TRBV25-1 to TRBJ2-5, with 8 bases matching TRBD1. Trimming cost V 3 bases and J 5 bases; bases outside gene matches: 5. The CDR3 has 14 residues. Germline CDR1 and CDR2: MGHDK and SYGVNS. The chain's CDR3 is CASSDPTGDETQYF. In DNA form, the CDR3 reads TGTGCCAGCAGTGACCCGACAGGGGACGAGACCCAGTACTTC.

This clonotype was counted only a few times. V and J are TRBV6-1 and TRBJ1-1, with TRBD1 matching over 7 bases. The CDR3 has 14 residues. V was clipped by 6 bases and J by 1 base; unmatched bases: 5. Per germline, CDR1 MNHNS and CDR2 SASEGT. The CDR3 DNA sequence: TGTGCCAGCAGCGGGACAGTCGAGAACACTGAAGCTTTCTTT. It is translated as CASSGTVENTEAFF.

CDR3 residues: CASSSRGTGGHGAFF. The CDR3 DNA is TGTGCCAGCAGCTCCAGAGGGACAGGGGGCCATGGGGCTTTCTTT. The chain uses TRBV9 and TRBJ1-1; 12 bases are shared with TRBD1. Germline assignment: CDR1 SGDLS and CDR2 YYNGEE. The CDR3 extends over 15 amino acids. The trim removed 4 bases at V and 11 bases at J, leaving 12 bases unmatched.

The rearrangement joins TRBV6-5 to TRBJ2-7, with a tentative D call TRBD1 (6 bases). Deletions cut 4 bases from V and 0 bases from J, with 13 bases between. Germline loops: CDR1 MNHEY, CDR2 SVGAGI. This CDR3 has 15 residues. CDR3 amino acids: CASSLGAGASYEQYF. In DNA, the CDR3 is TGTGCCAGCAGTTTGGGGGCAGGGGCCTCCTACGAGCAGTACTTC.

The chain employs TRBV27 and TRBJ1-4; 8 bases align to TRBD1. Germline V gives CDR1 MNHEY, CDR2 SMNVEV (reference sequence). V shed 3 bases, J shed 10 bases, and the junction held 10 bases outside the gene matches. The CDR3 spans 15 residues. This CDR3 is CASSFLETGDRKLFF. For the CDR3, the DNA is TGTGCCAGCAGTTTTCTCGAGACAGGGGACCGAAAACTGTTTTTT.

V gene TRBV18 combines with J gene TRBJ2-5; 10 bases fit TRBD1. CDR3 length: 15 amino acids. Losses at the gene ends were 3 bases for V and 5 bases for J; bases not matched to a gene: 6. Per germline, CDR1 KGHSH and CDR2 LQKENI. This chain's CDR3 is CASSPRSGQGETQYF. CDR3 coding DNA: TGTGCCAGCTCACCGCGCTCGGGACAGGGGGAGACCCAGTACTTC.

V gene TRBV6-1 combines with J gene TRBJ2-2; D is perhaps TRBD1 (6 bases). This CDR3 is built from 14 residues. Germline loops: CDR1 MNHNS, CDR2 SASEGT. V lost 1 base and J 7 bases, leaving 10 bases between the germline ends. DNA of the CDR3: TGTGCCAGCAGTGAAGTGGGGGCGGGCGGGGAGCTGTTTTTT. Amino acids: CASSEVGAGGELFF.

This chain joins TRBV2 and TRBJ2-5; 7 positions match TRBD2. This CDR3 has 12 residues. CDR1 and CDR2 (germline): SNHLY, FYNNEI. V was pared by 8 bases and J by 8 bases, with 8 bases of the junction left unmatched. CDR3 DNA sequence: TGTGCCAGCTTAGCGGGCGGGTCAACCCAGTACTTC. This gives the protein CASLAGGSTQYF.

This clonotype showed up just a few times. The V and J genes are TRBV18 and TRBJ1-1; no reliable D call. V lost 1 base, J lost 1 base, and 7 bases lay in between. Germline values: CDR1 KGHSH, CDR2 LQKENI. CDR3 length: 14 residues. This CDR3 is CASSPQSGNTEAFF. The CDR3 DNA follows: TGTGCCAGCTCACCACAATCAGGGAACACTGAAGCTTTCTTT.

This clonotype was picked up a small number of times. The CDR3 loop reads CSAPGSRGETQYF. The DNA of the CDR3 is TGCAGTGCCCCGGGATCCCGAGGAGAGACCCAGTACTTC. This chain links TRBV20-1 with TRBJ2-5, with a weak D call TRBD2 (5 bases). V dropped 6 bases and J dropped 4 bases, with 15 bases sitting between them. The CDR3 sequence is 13 residues long. Germline V gives CDR1 DFQATT, CDR2 SNEGSKA (reference sequence).

CDR3 protein: CASSPRDRGGNEKLFF. The CDR3 DNA reads as TGTGCCAGCAGCCCCCGGGACAGGGGGGGTAATGAAAAACTGTTTTTT. The gene calls are TRBV7-3 and TRBJ1-4, with 11 bases identical to TRBD1. Germline V CDR1 and CDR2: SGHTA, FQGTGA. Trimming at V came to 5 bases and at J to 4 bases, leaving 6 bases not matched to a gene. This CDR3 has 16 residues.

The chain employs TRBV12-3 or TRBV12-4 and TRBJ1-3; D not certain. The CDR3 runs to 12 residues. V lost 5 bases to trimming and J lost 11 bases, with 13 bases between them. The CDR3 DNA follows: TGTGCCAGCAGTATAATCGAAGTCCCCATATATTTT. The encoded protein is CASSIIEVPIYF.

As for this clonotype: One junction end disagrees with the germline gene, perhaps due to a read error. V usage is TRBV15 and J usage is TRBJ2-2; 8 nucleotides line up with TRBD1. The length of the CDR3 is 17 residues. The germline V gene has CDR1 LNHNV and CDR2 YYDKDF (reference sequence). The CDR3 coding sequence is TGTGCTACCAGCAGAGATCCGGGACAGGATGCCACCGGGGAGCTGTTTTTT. This codes for CATSRDPGQDATGELFF.

This clonotype was seen a few times. The J gene is TRBJ2-5, the V gene TRBV5-1; 8 bases line up with TRBD1. The V and J ends lost 0 bases and 5 bases, in that order; junction bases with no gene match: 9. The CDR3 is 16 residues long. CDR1 is SGHRS, CDR2 YFSETQ, per germline. The chain's CDR3 is CASSLAVGTGSETQYF. In nucleotides, the CDR3 is TGCGCCAGCAGCTTGGCCGTAGGGACAGGTAGTGAGACCCAGTACTTC.

This clonotype has a handful of counts. The V and J genes are TRBV27 and TRBJ2-5; TRBD1 or TRBD2 may be the D gene (6 bases each). Trimming cost V 0 bases and J 9 bases, with 14 bases left between them. The CDR3 runs to 14 residues. Germline V gene sequence: CDR1 MNHEY, CDR2 SMNVEV (reference sequence). The chain's CDR3 is CASSLSGAEGAQYF. CDR3 sequence (DNA): TGTGCCAGCAGTTTATCGGGGGCGGAGGGGGCCCAGTACTTC.

This clonotype was detected only a few times. V and J are TRBV19 and TRBJ2-5; D unclear. Trimming removed 1 base from V and 5 bases from J, with 8 bases in between. CDR1 is LNHDA, CDR2 SQIVND, per germline (reference sequence). The CDR3 runs to 13 residues. The CDR3 here is CASSIVTEETQYF. DNA of the CDR3: TGTGCCAGTAGTATAGTAACTGAGGAGACCCAGTACTTC.

This clonotype showed up many times. This chain connects TRBV11-1 to TRBJ2-1; D perhaps matches TRBD2 (6 bases). Germline assignment: CDR1 SGHAT and CDR2 FQDESV (reference sequence). The CDR3 totals 12 residues. The V gene lost 1 base and the J gene lost 9 bases, with 7 bases spanning the gap. As DNA, the CDR3 is TGTGCCAGCAGCTTAGTGGGGGGTGAGCAGTTCTTC. Translating gives CASSLVGGEQFF.

This chain joins TRBV3-1 and TRBJ1-1; the D gene is possibly TRBD1 (6 bases). This CDR3 spans 12 amino acids. From germline, CDR1 is LGHDT and CDR2 YNNKEL (reference sequence). V was cut by 7 bases and J by 10 bases, with 16 bases left in between. The CDR3 here is CASTSNRDRAFF. For the CDR3, the DNA is TGTGCCAGCACCTCAAACAGGGACCGAGCTTTCTTT.

V gene TRBV18 combines with J gene TRBJ1-1, with 9 positions matching TRBD1. Germline V gives CDR1 KGHSH, CDR2 LQKENI. The trim removed 2 bases at V and 4 bases at J, leaving 2 bases unmatched. This CDR3 has 14 amino acids. This CDR3 is CASSPADRGTEAFF. The CDR3, as DNA: TGTGCCAGCTCACCAGCGGACAGGGGCACTGAAGCTTTCTTT.

This clonotype was counted only a few times. This chain links TRBV5-1 with TRBJ1-6; no clear D gene. Germline CDR1 is SGHRS and CDR2 is YFSETQ. V was cut by 1 base and J by 7 bases, with 9 bases left in between. This CDR3 contains 14 residues. In nucleotides, the CDR3 is TGCGCCAGCAGCTTGCCAATTGAGAATTCACCCCTCCACTTT. Protein product: CASSLPIENSPLHF. The full variable domain, its missing parts supplied by reference TRBV5-1 and TRBJ1-6, is KAGVTQTPRYLIKTRGQQVTLSCSPISGHRSVSWYQQTPGQGLQFLFEYFSETQRNKGNFPGRFSGRQFSNSRSEMNVSTLELGDSALYLCASSLPIENSPLHFGNGTRLTVT.

This clonotype showed up just a few times. V gene TRBV27 combines with J gene TRBJ2-7, with D uncertain. V was pared by 6 bases and J by 5 bases, with 11 bases between. The germline V gene has CDR1 MNHEY and CDR2 SMNVEV (reference sequence). CDR3 length: 12 residues. This CDR3 reads CASRNGLDEQYF. CDR3 bases: TGTGCCAGCAGGAACGGTCTTGACGAGCAGTACTTC.

The chain is built from TRBV3-1 and TRBJ2-5; 10 bases map to TRBD1. The CDR3 contains 16 residues. The junction had 5 bases not matched to a gene; V was cut back by 4 bases and J by 0 bases. Germline lookup yields CDR1 LGHDT and CDR2 YNNKEL (reference sequence). The CDR3 DNA sequence: TGTGCCAGCAGCCCCTGGGACAGGGGTAACCAAGAGACCCAGTACTTC. Residues: CASSPWDRGNQETQYF.

This clonotype was counted a few times. This sequence joins TRBV10-3 and TRBJ1-2; D gene ambiguous. The CDR3 runs 18 residues. Looked up from germline, CDR1 is ENHRY and CDR2 is SYGVKD. V lost 3 bases and J 0 bases, leaving 20 bases between the germline ends. The CDR3 loop is CAISESVFKSSPNYGYTF. CDR3 in DNA: TGTGCCATCAGTGAATCGGTCTTCAAAAGCAGCCCTAACTATGGCTACACCTTC.